These T cell receptor beta chains were read from a single sample in a study of T cell responses to AZD1222 COVID-19 vaccine. Sequenced by immunoSEQ multiplex PCR; TCRdb stores in-frame clones only, minus some. Altogether about 140,000 clones are present, about 92% being singletons, with the ten largest covering around 3%. This specimen was peripheral blood, taken on day 0 of AZD1222 vaccination. The receptors derive from an adult in good health. The CDR3 runs from the conserved cysteine through the conserved F or W. The D gene is left open where the match is weak. Clone sizes are given selectively: once, few, many, or a class where the clone is expanded.

-	TRBV6-6	TRBJ2-5	-	TGTGCCAGCAGTTACTCAGGCAGGCTAAGGGAAGAGACCCAGTACTTC	CASSYSGRLREETQYF
-	TRBV6-5	TRBJ1-1	-	TGTGCCAGCAGTTCCAACCGGGGGCCCGAAGCTTTCTTT	CASSSNRGPEAFF
once	TRBV5-6	TRBJ2-3	-	TGTGCCAGCAGCCCCTGGGCTCGATTACATACGCAGTATTTT	CASSPWARLHTQYF
-	TRBV6-5	TRBJ2-7	TRBD1	TGTGCCAGCAGGGCTAGGACAGGGATGCCCTACGAGCAGTACTTC	CASRARTGMPYEQYF
once	TRBV3-1/TRBV3-2	TRBJ1-2	-	TGTGCCAGCAGCCAAGGACGGCCACGGGGGGGTGGCTACACCTTC	CASSQGRPRGGGYTF
-	TRBV5-1	TRBJ1-1	-	TGCGCCAGCAGCGACCCGACGGGGGGAATGAACACTGAAGCTTTCTTT	CASSDPTGGMNTEAFF
-	TRBV18	TRBJ1-3	-	TGTGCCAGCTCACCAGGGATGAGTGGAAACACCATATATTTT	CASSPGMSGNTIYF
-	TRBV6-2/TRBV6-3	TRBJ1-3	TRBD1	TGTGCCAGCAGTTTCGACAGGGCGAGCTCTGGAAACACCATATATTTT	CASSFDRASSGNTIYF
-	TRBV5-4	TRBJ2-2	-	TGTGCCAGCAGCCGGGAGACAGTCACGGGGGAGCTGTTTTTT	CASSRETVTGELFF
few	TRBV7-2	TRBJ1-2	TRBD1	TGTGCCAGCAGCCCCGGGAGGGGGCGTGGGGCTGATGGCTACACCTTC	CASSPGRGRGADGYTF
-	TRBV12-3/TRBV12-4	TRBJ1-1	-	TGTGCCAGCAGTTTACACAGGTCGGCTTTCTTT	CASSLHRSAFF
once	TRBV21-1	TRBJ2-4	-	TGTGCCAGCAACGGTGAGAGGGGCCCTACCAAAAACATTCAGTACTTC	CASNGERGPTKNIQYF
-	TRBV4-2	TRBJ2-3	TRBD1	TGTGCCAGCAGCCCTTACAGGGGGCTTTTGGATACGCAGTATTTT	CASSPYRGLLDTQYF
-	TRBV4-1	TRBJ2-6	-	TGCGCCAGCAGCCGCCGTGTGTTGAGACGGGAGTCTGGGGCCAACGTCCTGACTTTC	CASSRRVLRRESGANVLTF
-	TRBV6-6	TRBJ2-7	-	TGTGCCAGCAGAGAGGGGTCCAACTCCTACGAGCAGTACTTC	CASREGSNSYEQYF
-	TRBV4-3	TRBJ2-3	TRBD1	TGCGCCAGCAGCCAAGAATCCAGGGGGCAGGGCACAGATACGCAGTATTTT	CASSQESRGQGTDTQYF
-	TRBV12-5	TRBJ2-1	-	TGTGCTAGTGGGACGGGGGACCCCTACAATGAGCAGTTCTTC	CASGTGDPYNEQFF
-	TRBV30	TRBJ1-2	-	TGTGCCTGGAGTGCTTCCAGCTATGGCTACACCTTC	CAWSASSYGYTF
-	TRBV30	TRBJ2-7	-	TGTGCCTGGGAGCGCGGGGTTTACGAGCAGTACTTC	CAWERGVYEQYF
-	TRBV19	TRBJ1-5	TRBD1	TGTGCCAGTAGGACAGGGGATCAGCCCCAGCATTTT	CASRTGDQPQHF
-	TRBV29-1	TRBJ1-2	-	TGCAGCGTTGAAGGAAGGCCTGCGCGATATGGCTACACCTTC	CSVEGRPARYGYTF
-	TRBV5-1	TRBJ2-1	TRBD2	TGCGCCAGCAATAGTAGGGGGCTAGCGGGAAGCAATGAGCAGTTCTTC	CASNSRGLAGSNEQFF
-	TRBV7-2	TRBJ2-5	TRBD2	TGTGCCAGCAGCTTTGCTAGCGGGTTGCAAGATACCCAGTACTTC	CASSFASGLQDTQYF
-	TRBV4-2	TRBJ2-7	TRBD1	TGTGCCAGCAGCCGAGAACAGGGGGAAACCTACGAGCAGTACTTC	CASSREQGETYEQYF
-	TRBV27	TRBJ1-5	TRBD1	TGTGCCAGCAGCCACCGGGACAGGGGTCAGCCCCAGCATTTT	CASSHRDRGQPQHF
-	TRBV4-2	TRBJ2-1	-	TGTGCCAGCAGCCAAGTGCGTACAACTGAGCAGTTCTTC	CASSQVRTTEQFF
-	TRBV7-8	TRBJ2-2	TRBD2	TGTGCCAGCAGCTTACAATTGAGGACTAGCGGGAGGTTCACCGGGGAGCTGTTTTTT	CASSLQLRTSGRFTGELFF
-	TRBV7-9	TRBJ1-1	-	TGTGCCAGCAGCTTAGCTGCGGGGCCGGAAGCTTTCTTT	CASSLAAGPEAFF
-	TRBV7-8	TRBJ1-1	TRBD1	TGTGCCAGCAGCTTTCGACAGGGGAACACTGAAGCTTTCTTT	CASSFRQGNTEAFF
-	TRBV30	TRBJ2-2	TRBD1	TGTGCCTGGAGGGCAACAGGGGTTACCGGGGAGCTGTTTTTT	CAWRATGVTGELFF
-	TRBV30	TRBJ1-1	-	TGTGCCTGGGAACGGGGGAGCACTGAAGCTTTCTTT	CAWERGSTEAFF
once	TRBV19	TRBJ2-3	TRBD1	TGTGCCAGTACCTTTAAAGCCGGACAGGGAATCGCCACGCAGTATTTT	CASTFKAGQGIATQYF
-	TRBV19	TRBJ2-7	-	TGTGCCAGTAGTATCATAAGAAGCGGCAGTGGGCGCCCCTACGAGCAGTACTTC	CASSIIRSGSGRPYEQYF
-	TRBV9	TRBJ1-2	-	TGTGCCAGCAGCGTTAAGGACAGAGACACTTATGGCTACACCTTC	CASSVKDRDTYGYTF
-	TRBV12-3/TRBV12-4	TRBJ2-1	TRBD2	TGTGCCAGCAGTTTAGGGACTAGCGGGAGTGAGTTCTTC	CASSLGTSGSEFF
-	TRBV7-9	TRBJ2-3	-	TGTGCCAGCAGATCCAGCGTTACAAGCACAGATACGCAGTATTTT	CASRSSVTSTDTQYF
-	TRBV27	TRBJ1-2	-	TGTGCCAGCAGTAGTAGGACCAACTATGGCTACACCTTC	CASSSRTNYGYTF
-	TRBV3-1/TRBV3-2	TRBJ1-5	-	TGTGCCAGCAGCCGGACGGAAACCAATCAGCCCCAGCATTTT	CASSRTETNQPQHF
-	TRBV9	TRBJ2-7	TRBD1	TGTGCCAGCAGCGATGGTTGGGTCGGACAGGGGCAGTACTTC	CASSDGWVGQGQYF
-	TRBV4-1	TRBJ2-7	-	TGCGCCAGCAGCCCCATAGGGCGGGGACCCCCCTACGAGCAGTACTTC	CASSPIGRGPPYEQYF
-	TRBV7-2	TRBJ2-7	TRBD2	TGTGCCAGCAGCTTAGGGTCCGGGGGGGCCTACGAGCAGTACTTC	CASSLGSGGAYEQYF
-	TRBV19	TRBJ2-3	-	TGTGCCAGTAGTATCGGGATGGGAGATACGCAGTATTTT	CASSIGMGDTQYF
-	TRBV6-5	TRBJ2-5	-	TGTGCCAGCAGTTACAGTGAGGAATCGGAGACCCAGTACTTC	CASSYSEESETQYF
-	TRBV6-1	TRBJ2-1	TRBD2	TGTGCCAGCAGTGAAGTGCCTAGCGGAGATATGGGAGATGAGCAGTTCTTC	CASSEVPSGDMGDEQFF
-	TRBV7-9	TRBJ1-2	-	TGTGCCAGCAGCCCCGGGGTTTCTGGCTACACCTTC	CASSPGVSGYTF
-	TRBV28	TRBJ1-1	-	TGTGCCAGCAGTTCCCCCAAGACAGGAACCACTGAAGCTTTCTTT	CASSSPKTGTTEAFF